The rows below give T cell receptor beta chains drawn from one sample of a study of regulatory T cells in long-lasting Graves disease. Via MiXCR, TCRdb re-called the multiplex PCR reads, giving one row per CDR3 protein. This table has about 400,000 distinct CDR3 sequences, under 20% appearing once. This same sample was also taken into another study, of T cells in Graves' hyperthyroidism and ophthalmopathy.

The material sequenced was peripheral blood mononuclear cells (PBMCs), taken at new diagnosis, from a patient treated with antithyroid drugs. The receptors stem from a woman under 30 with Graves disease. Each CDR3 is given without its conserved first and last residue.

TRBJ1-5,TRBV20-1,SASWGANQPQH
TRBJ2-1,TRBV24-1,ATSDPIRQGPGNEQF
TRBJ2-7,TRBV7-6,ASSLTVESYEQY
TRBJ2-1,TRBV12-3/TRBV12-4,ASSIAGGPGNEQF
TRBJ1-5,TRBV2,ASSDWQGNQPQH
TRBJ1-1,TRBV18,ASTRTGTMNTEAF
TRBJ2-5,TRBV12-3/TRBV12-4,ASRQRSGPLSETQY
TRBJ2-7,TRBV12-3/TRBV12-4,ASSSGQTSYEQY
TRBJ2-7,TRBV11-1,ASSFRRESYEQY
TRBJ2-1,TRBV2,ASSEGIAGGQTEQF
TRBJ2-7,TRBV20-1,SARTSFSYEQY
TRBJ2-2,TRBV5-4,ASSRRGSGTTGELF
TRBJ2-3,TRBV11-3,ASSLGRRETTDTQY
TRBJ2-1,TRBV3-1,ASSQDYSYQF
TRBJ1-1,TRBV19,ASSTYYRGPGTEAF
TRBJ1-5,TRBV20-1,SAHYSNQPQH
TRBJ1-5,TRBV7-8,ASSPRTGEWRDQPQH
TRBJ2-4,TRBV5-1,ASSGPAKNIQY
TRBJ1-1,TRBV6-1,ASSEEEHTEAF
TRBJ2-2,TRBV7-9,ASSFRTSGRAATGELF
TRBJ2-3,TRBV5-1,ASSLEVAGAADTQY
TRBJ2-7,TRBV6-1,ASAGPPQY
TRBJ2-7,TRBV20-1,SARSAGDRSYEQY
TRBJ2-7,TRBV19,ASSKGQGEPDEQY
TRBJ1-5,TRBV20-1,SARDWVAGVNQPQH
TRBJ1-4,TRBV11-2,ASSLGQGSHDSRF
TRBJ2-2,TRBV28,ASSPTGQYTGELF
TRBJ1-6,TRBV5-1,ASSFGQEPYNSPLH
TRBJ2-3,TRBV9,ASSVGGRAGTDTQY
TRBJ2-1,TRBV5-1,ASSWNRGNEQF
TRBJ1-1,TRBV5-1,ASSGGATNTEAF
TRBJ2-1,TRBV28,ASSSGGSGNNEQF
TRBJ1-6,TRBV9,ASSGATGSPLLSISPLH
TRBJ2-2,TRBV29-1,SVAGRSAGELF
TRBJ2-7,TRBV12-3/TRBV12-4,ASSVLAGKAYEQY
TRBJ1-1,TRBV20-1,SASTRGWTEAF
TRBJ1-6,TRBV20-1,SARDRNLYSPLH
TRBJ1-5,TRBV20-1,SARDYKLSRNQPQH
TRBJ2-6,TRBV28,ASSFTTGKAGANVLT
TRBJ2-3,TRBV7-2,ASSFSGISTDTQY
TRBJ2-2,TRBV6-1,ASSELTAGELF
TRBJ1-1,TRBV5-5,ASSYVPKTEAF
TRBJ1-3,TRBV11-3,ASSPGQGPGNTIY
TRBJ1-5,TRBV28,ASSLSRTGTSHSNQPQH
TRBJ2-7,TRBV6-1,ASSATGRTYEQY
TRBJ2-2,TRBV20-1,SASPGTAGVLF
TRBJ1-2,TRBV27,ASRASTNYGYT
TRBJ2-5,TRBV30,AWSVAFQETQY
TRBJ2-7,TRBV20-1,SAPAGPAGYEQY
TRBJ2-1,TRBV9,ASSVEVAGAYNEQF
TRBJ2-1,TRBV4-2,ASSQAVLAGVSPRSYNEQF
TRBJ1-1,TRBV7-3,ASSLGGHLNTEAF
TRBJ2-1,TRBV5-6,ASSQKGSDEQF
TRBJ2-5,TRBV11-3,ASTGQVQETQY
TRBJ2-5,TRBV7-9,ASSSLAGGPNLS